Following are 3 T cell receptor beta chains from one sample sequenced in a study of identical twins. TCRdb re-called the 5' RACE reads with MiXCR, one entry per CDR3 protein. The repertoire holds some 1,600,000 distinct CDR3 sequences, with 32% as singletons. The sequenced sample consisted of cord blood. The receptors were sampled from a newborn girl in good health.

This clonotype has ten or more counts. The chain couples TRBV12-3 or TRBV12-4 to TRBJ2-7; TRBD2 matches at 8 bases. Trimming cost V 3 bases and J 3 bases; bases outside gene matches: 10. CDR3 length: 16 residues. CDR3 in amino acids: CASSFSGTRRLYEQYF. The DNA of the CDR3 is TGTGCCAGCAGTTTTTCCGGGACTAGGAGGCTCTACGAGCAGTACTTC.

This rearrangement joins TRBV7-2 to TRBJ2-7, with D unclear. The germline V gene has CDR1 SGHTA and CDR2 FQGNSA. There are 13 residues in the CDR3. Trimming took 6 bases from V and 3 from J, leaving 12 bases between them. The CDR3 here is CASRETSFYEQYF. The CDR3 coding sequence is TGTGCCAGCAGAGAGACCTCATTCTACGAGCAGTACTTC.

J is TRBJ1-1 and V is TRBV12-3 or TRBV12-4, with TRBD1 as a possible D gene (5 bases). Trimming took off 6 bases at V and 8 bases at J, with 10 bases between the two ends. The CDR3 is made up of 11 amino acids. CDR3 nucleotide sequence: TGTGCCAGCAGAGAGGGACCCGAAGCTTTCTTT. Residues: CASREGPEAFF.